This TCR beta chain was recorded in a study of cytotoxic CD8 clonotypes in ibrutinib-treated CLL. Overall study context: Average yields of around 230,000 productive templates and 75,000 to 100,000 productive rearrangements characterized the samples. Study observations and caveats: Clonality was higher at ibrutinib response and returned toward baseline at progression.

The method was immunoSEQ multiplex PCR; TCRdb's version includes in-frame clones alone and lacks a portion of them. Seen here are approximately 150,000 clones, under 85% observed once, and the top ten hold about 4.5%. The CDR3 is 15 residues long. Trimming removed 10 bases from V and 8 bases from J, with 27 bases in between. Germline assignment: CDR1 SGDLS and CDR2 YYNGEE. As concerns this clone: Its matching antigen is unknown.

V gene TRBV9 combines with J gene TRBJ1-2; no reliable D call. This TCR derives from a human donor with chronic lymphocytic leukemia. Sequences were derived from PBMCs, sampled after 24 months of ibrutinib treatment. The CDR3 protein is CASRSGEPIVGGYTF. DNA of the CDR3: TGTGCCTCCCGATCGGGTGAACCCATCGTTGGGGGCTACACCTTC.